These 22 T cell receptor beta chains were all obtained from the same sample, sequenced in a study of blood T cells in healthy people across ages. A second about 6 to 11 cycle PCR used barcoded and J-beta primers. Each CDR3 protein gets one entry after TCRdb re-called the 5' RACE reads with MiXCR. The profile shows about 290,000 distinct CDR3 sequences, 25% to 30% of them singletons. Sequenced sample: blood. The receptors derive from a woman in her seventies in good health.

This clonotype was seen many times. J is TRBJ2-4 and V is TRBV11-2, with D perhaps TRBD1 (5 bases). The length of the CDR3 is 16 residues. The germline CDR1 and CDR2 sequences are SGHAT and FQNNGV. The germline V and J ends were trimmed by 1 base and 0 bases, with 10 bases remaining between them. CDR3 DNA: TGTGCCAGCAGCTTAGGACAGACCCTAGCCAAAAACATTCAGTACTTC. Its translation is CASSLGQTLAKNIQYF.

This clonotype was counted only a few times. The J gene is TRBJ2-3, the V gene TRBV29-1, with 7 bases fitting TRBD1. The germline V gene has CDR1 SQVTM and CDR2 ANQGSEA. This CDR3 comprises 15 residues. Trimming at V came to 0 bases and at J to 4 bases, leaving 7 bases not matched to a gene. The CDR3 region has the DNA TGCAGCGTTGAAGAAGGACAGGTTAGCGCAGATACGCAGTATTTT. This gives the protein CSVEEGQVSADTQYF.

This clonotype occurred many times. The chain combines TRBV5-1 with TRBJ1-4; 8 positions match TRBD1. With V trimmed by 0 bases and J by 5 bases, 3 bases remained unmatched. Germline CDR1 SGHRS, CDR2 YFSETQ. The CDR3 consists of 15 residues. In DNA, the CDR3 is TGCGCCAGCAGCTTGGAGGGACAGGAAAATGAAAAACTGTTTTTT. It encodes CASSLEGQENEKLFF.

The chain has TRBV2 and TRBJ1-4, with 7 bases matching TRBD1. Looked up from germline, CDR1 is SNHLY and CDR2 is FYNNEI. CDR3 length: 16 amino acids. With 4 bases clipped from V and 8 bases from J, the junction kept 13 bases outside the gene matches. In DNA, the CDR3 is TGTGCCAGCAGTGGGTCCCGGCCAGGGGGAACGGAAAAACTGTTTTTT. The encoded protein is CASSGSRPGGTEKLFF.

This clonotype has a handful of counts. V usage is TRBV18 and J usage is TRBJ1-1, with D uncertain. The V gene lost 3 bases and the J gene lost 4 bases, with 12 bases spanning the gap. The CDR3 has 14 amino acids. CDR1 KGHSH and CDR2 LQKENI come from the germline V gene. DNA for the CDR3: TGTGCCAGCTCACCCCAACCGTCGGGCACTGAAGCTTTCTTT. It encodes CASSPQPSGTEAFF. Drawing the rest from reference TRBV18 and TRBJ1-1, the complete variable domain is NAGVMQNPRHLVRRRGQEARLRCSPMKGHSHVYWYRQLPEEGLKFMVYLQKENIIDESGMPKERFSAEFPKEGPSILRIQQVVRGDSAAYFCASSPQPSGTEAFFGQGTRLTVV.

The chain carries TRBV5-1 and TRBJ1-2; D uncertain. The CDR3 has 14 residues. Germline assignment: CDR1 SGHRS and CDR2 YFSETQ. V shed 0 bases and J shed 4 bases, with 10 bases lying between them. This chain's CDR3 is CASSLVAGSYGYTF. In nucleotides, the CDR3 is TGCGCCAGCAGCTTGGTGGCGGGCAGCTATGGCTACACCTTC.

This clonotype was observed a handful of times. This rearrangement joins TRBV7-2 to TRBJ2-1; unclear D gene. This CDR3 has 15 amino acids. V shed 2 bases and J shed 0 bases, with 8 bases lying between them. Per germline, CDR1 SGHTA and CDR2 FQGNSA. The CDR3 DNA reads TGTGCCAGCAGCTTACAGCGTCTCTCCTACAATGAGCAGTTCTTC. It translates to CASSLQRLSYNEQFF.

This clonotype showed up just a few times. J is TRBJ1-5 and V is TRBV10-1; D call uncertain. Trimming shortened V by 5 bases and J by 2 bases, and 7 bases separated the two germline ends. The germline CDR1 and CDR2 sequences are WNHNN and SYGVQD (reference sequence). The CDR3 has 13 amino acids. CDR3 nucleotides: TGCGCCAGCAGTCTGGACGGCAATCAGCCCCAGCATTTT. Its protein product is CASSLDGNQPQHF.

This clonotype was detected a few times. The genes are TRBV6-1 and TRBJ2-1, with 12 bases matching TRBD2. J gave up 7 bases and V 7 bases, and 8 bases lay outside the gene matches. CDR1 and CDR2 (germline): MNHNS, SASEGT. There are 15 residues in the CDR3. The CDR3 protein is CASKESLAGGNEQFF. Written as DNA, the CDR3 is TGTGCCAGCAAGGAGTCGCTAGCGGGAGGGAATGAGCAGTTCTTC.

This clonotype occurred a few times. DNA of the CDR3: TGCGCCAGCAGCCAGCGTACCTCCGGGGAGCAGTACTTC. The encoded protein is CASSQRTSGEQYF. The chain uses TRBV4-3 and TRBJ2-1, with no clear D. The DNA end lines up better with TRBJ2-7; the J call may be wrong. CDR1 LGHNA and CDR2 YSLEER come from the germline V gene. This CDR3 has 13 amino acids.

The table lists this clonotype with many counts. The J gene is TRBJ1-1, the V gene TRBV29-1, with D unclear. Trimming removed 2 bases at V and 11 bases at J, with 12 bases between. This CDR3 is built from 11 residues. Germline CDR1 SQVTM, CDR2 ANQGSEA. DNA for the CDR3: TGCAGCGTTGAATATGGGCAGGCGGCTTTCTTT. Residues: CSVEYGQAAFF.

This clonotype was seen only a few times. The chain uses TRBV20-1 and TRBJ2-1; TRBD2 matches 10 bases. The CDR3 has 14 amino acids. The V gene end was trimmed by 6 bases and the J gene end by 7 bases; junction bases not matched to a gene: 9. Germline CDR1 DFQATT, CDR2 SNEGSKA (reference sequence). In DNA form, the CDR3 reads TGCAGTGCGCCCTCTAGCGGGAGTAGGAATGAGCAGTTCTTC. Amino acid sequence: CSAPSSGSRNEQFF.

The V gene is TRBV6-2 or TRBV6-3, the J gene TRBJ2-5, with D maybe TRBD2 (6 bases). TRBJ2-7 explains the end of the DNA better; the J call may be wrong. The CDR3 contains 14 residues. The germline V gene has CDR1 MNHEY and CDR2 SVGEGT. The CDR3 sequence: CASSPHQTSYEQYF. The CDR3 DNA sequence: TGTGCCAGCAGCCCGCACCAGACTAGCTACGAGCAGTACTTC.

This clonotype was detected once. The gene calls are TRBV6-2 or TRBV6-3 and TRBJ1-4; no definite D call. CDR1 and CDR2 from the germline V gene are MNHEY and SVGEGT. Trimming stripped 6 bases from V and 0 bases from J, with 14 bases between. This CDR3 has 16 amino acids. CDR3 coding DNA: TGTGCCAGCAGCTCTCGAGGAGAAGCAACTAATGAAAAACTGTTTTTT. As protein: CASSSRGEATNEKLFF.

There are a few counts of this clonotype. The chain employs TRBV25-1 and TRBJ1-4; 9 bases agree with TRBD1. V gave up 7 bases and J gave up 6 bases; unmatched junction bases: 6. CDR3 length: 14 amino acids. Germline V CDR1 and CDR2: MGHDK, SYGVNS. The CDR3 DNA follows: TGTGCCAGCAACGGACAGGGGCGAGATGAAAAACTGTTTTTT. As protein: CASNGQGRDEKLFF.

J is TRBJ2-3 and V is TRBV21-1; the table's D call of TRBD2 was not tested on the DNA. TRBV21-1 is tagged as a pseudogene. CDR3 length equals 19 residues. The DNA of the CDR3 is TGTGCCAGCAGCAGCCTAGCGGGAGGACCTCCCCCTAGCACAGATACGCAGTATTTT. Translation: CASSSLAGGPPPSTDTQYF.

This clonotype appeared a few times. The chain couples TRBV28 to TRBJ1-1; D uncertain. V was pared by 6 bases and J by 5 bases, with 16 bases between. This CDR3 is built from 14 residues. The germline V gene encodes CDR1 MDHEN and CDR2 SYDVKM. The CDR3 protein is CASRLPQRGTEAFF. The CDR3 DNA follows: TGTGCCAGCAGGTTACCTCAAAGAGGTACTGAAGCTTTCTTT.

This clonotype has only a few counts. This chain joins TRBV6-5 and TRBJ2-3; 7 nucleotides align to TRBD2. J was trimmed by 11 bases and V by 0 bases; bases with no gene match: 5. Per the germline V gene, CDR1 is MNHEY and CDR2 is SVGAGI. The CDR3 loop spans 13 amino acids. DNA of the CDR3: TGTGCCAGCAGTTACTCGGTTGCGGGAGTGCAGTATTTT. Translation gives CASSYSVAGVQYF.

The genes are TRBV29-1 and TRBJ2-6; D is ambiguous. Germline assignment: CDR1 SQVTM and CDR2 ANQGSEA. This CDR3 contains 14 residues. V lost 4 bases and J lost 0, with 7 bases in between. The DNA for the CDR3 is TGCAGCGTTGGCCGAAGCTCTGGGGCCAACGTCCTGACTTTC. It is translated as CSVGRSSGANVLTF. Combining the CDR3 with reference TRBV29-1 and TRBJ2-6 gives the whole variable domain SAVISQKPSRDICQRGTSLTIQCQVDSQVTMMFWYRQQPGQSLTLIATANQGSEATYESGFVIDKFPISRPNLTFSTLTVSNMSPEDSSIYLCSVGRSSGANVLTFGAGSRLTVL.

This clonotype came up a few times. This rearrangement joins TRBV11-2 to TRBJ2-1; a weak D match, TRBD2 (6 bases). Germline CDR1 SGHAT, CDR2 FQNNGV. Trimming took 1 base from V and 7 from J, leaving 11 bases between them. The CDR3 contains 14 residues. CDR3 coding DNA: TGTGCCAGCAGCTTAGCGGGAGCGTTTAATGAGCAGTTCTTC. It is translated as CASSLAGAFNEQFF.

The chain couples TRBV10-1 to TRBJ2-3; no firm D call. This CDR3 spans 13 amino acids. Between the trimmed V and J ends, which lost 4 bases and 1 base, there was a span of 6 bases. Germline loops: CDR1 WNHNN, CDR2 SYGVQD (reference sequence). In nucleotides, the CDR3 is TGCGCCAGCAGTGCTGGAGGCACAGATACGCAGTATTTT. This codes for CASSAGGTDTQYF.

V is TRBV28 and J is TRBJ1-3, with D perhaps matching TRBD1 (6 bases). V was trimmed by 8 bases and J by 8 bases, leaving 19 bases between them. This CDR3 spans 14 amino acids. Germline V CDR1 and CDR2: MDHEN, SYDVKM. As DNA, the CDR3 is TGTGCCAGCCAAAACAGGGCAGGCTCGGACACCATATATTTT. Translation: CASQNRAGSDTIYF.